Listed below are T cell receptor beta chains from one sample, sequenced in a study of blood T cells in healthy people across ages. TCRdb re-analysed the 5' RACE reads in MiXCR, keeping a single row per CDR3 protein. The repertoire holds 1.2 million to 1.5 million distinct CDR3 sequences, about 40% seen once, with around 8% in the top ten. What was sequenced was blood. These receptors all come from a woman aged 18-30 years in good health. Each CDR3 is given with its conserved first and last residue. The D gene is left open where the match is weak. Only part of the rows carry a size: once, few, many, or a class if the clone is expanded.

cdr3_aa	cdr3_nt	clone_size	d_call	v_call	j_call
CSAREGSNEKLFF	TGCAGTGCTAGAGAGGGCTCTAATGAAAAACTGTTTTTT	-	-	TRBV20-1	TRBJ1-4
CASSLALTHQETQYF	TGTGCCAGCAGCTTAGCGTTGACTCACCAAGAGACCCAGTACTTC	few	-	TRBV7-2	TRBJ2-5
CASRRVSSYEQYF	TGTGCCAGCAGGCGAGTGAGCTCCTACGAGCAGTACTTC	-	-	TRBV27	TRBJ2-7
CASRPNGPQETQFF	TGTGCCAGCAGACCGAACGGTCCACAAGAGACCCAGTTCTTC	-	-	TRBV3-1	TRBJ2-1
CASSPGDRSPETQYF	TGCGCCAGCAGCCCTGGGGACCGATCCCCGGAGACCCAGTACTTC	-	-	TRBV5-1	TRBJ2-5
CASRDRFLYVQYF	TGTGCCAGCAGGGACCGGTTTCTCTACGTGCAGTACTTC	few	-	TRBV21-1	TRBJ2-7
CASRQRGMGETQYF	TGTGCCAGCAGGCAGCGCGGGATGGGTGAGACCCAGTACTTC	-	-	TRBV5-6	TRBJ2-5
CASSPTGAIDTQYF	TGTGCCAGCAGCCCGACAGGCGCCATCGATACGCAGTATTTT	-	-	TRBV7-2	TRBJ2-3
CSARSHGSSTDTQYF	TGCAGTGCTAGAAGTCATGGCTCTAGCACAGATACGCAGTATTTT	few	-	TRBV20-1	TRBJ2-3
CASSAPGQGHYGYTF	TGTGCCAGCAGTGCTCCGGGACAGGGGCACTATGGCTACACCTTC	-	TRBD1	TRBV6-6	TRBJ1-2
CASSYSIGKAYEQYF	TGTGCCAGCAGTTACTCGATAGGGAAGGCCTACGAGCAGTACTTC	-	-	TRBV6-5	TRBJ2-7
CASSGTGQGISEAFF	TGTGCCAGCAGTGGAACGGGACAGGGGATCTCCGAAGCTTTCTTT	-	TRBD1	TRBV2	TRBJ1-1
CASSHPGQISNYGYTF	TGCGCCAGCAGCCACCCTGGACAGATCTCTAACTATGGCTACACCTTC	-	-	TRBV4-1	TRBJ1-2
CASSRGYREKLFF	TGTGCCAGCAGCCGGGGATACAGGGAAAAACTGTTTTTT	-	-	TRBV3-1	TRBJ1-4
CASSPGSWDDYEQYF	TGCGCCAGCAGCCCCGGGTCCTGGGACGACTACGAGCAGTACTTC	few	-	TRBV4-1	TRBJ2-7
CSSPGGSNYGYTF	TGCAGCTCACCGGGGGGATCCAACTATGGCTACACCTTC	few	-	TRBV20-1	TRBJ1-2
CASSLRAYNEQFF	TGTGCCAGCAGCTTACGGGCGTACAATGAGCAGTTCTTC	few	-	TRBV7-3	TRBJ2-1
CASSLNGQGASGANVLTF	TGCGCCAGCAGCTTGAATGGACAGGGGGCGTCTGGGGCCAACGTCCTGACTTTC	few	TRBD1	TRBV5-1	TRBJ2-6
CASTLPLYEQYF	TGTGCCAGCACCCTACCTTTGTACGAGCAGTACTTC	-	-	TRBV11-2	TRBJ2-7
CASSKGPGRIPDTQYF	TGTGCCAGCAGTAAGGGGCCCGGTAGAATTCCAGATACGCAGTATTTT	-	-	TRBV3-1	TRBJ2-3
CSATFPGTPLTGGYTF	TGCAGTGCTACCTTCCCCGGGACTCCCCTAACTGGAGGCTACACCTTC	-	-	TRBV20-1	TRBJ1-2
CASSPHAYGYTF	TGTGCCAGCAGCCCCCATGCTTACGGCTACACCTTC	few	-	TRBV7-2	TRBJ1-2
CASSSRALQETQYF	TGTGCCAGCTCCTCCCGGGCTCTTCAAGAGACCCAGTACTTC	-	-	TRBV18	TRBJ2-5
CASRLGASEGEQFF	TGTGCCAGCAGACTAGGGGCTAGTGAGGGTGAGCAGTTCTTC	few	-	TRBV7-8	TRBJ2-1
CASSPYPGLSLGELFF	TGTGCCAGCAGCCCATATCCAGGACTCAGCCTCGGGGAGCTGTTTTTT	-	-	TRBV7-6	TRBJ2-2
CASPRLGQITDTQYF	TGTGCCAGCCCCCGACTCGGACAGATCACAGATACGCAGTATTTT	-	-	TRBV6-2/TRBV6-3	TRBJ2-3
CASSPAETAYEQYF	TGTGCCAGTAGTCCTGCCGAGACAGCCTACGAGCAGTACTTC	-	-	TRBV19	TRBJ2-7
CASSPRTGAAKNIQYF	TGTGCCAGCAGCCCCCGGACAGGGGCGGCCAAAAACATTCAGTACTTC	-	TRBD1	TRBV3-1	TRBJ2-4
CATSREGGTGRFYGYTF	TGTGCCACCAGCAGAGAGGGCGGAACAGGGAGGTTCTATGGCTACACCTTC	-	-	TRBV15	TRBJ1-2
CASSPGRFSVDEQFF	TGCGCCAGCAGCCCCGGGCGATTCTCGGTGGATGAGCAGTTCTTC	-	-	TRBV4-1	TRBJ2-1
CASSFRTSGRYEQYF	TGCGCCAGCAGCTTTAGGACTAGCGGGAGGTACGAGCAGTACTTC	-	TRBD2	TRBV5-1	TRBJ2-7
CASSLLSGQGYGYTF	TGTGCCAGCAGTTTATTATCGGGACAGGGATATGGCTACACCTTC	few	TRBD1	TRBV28	TRBJ1-2
CASQGGLGYEQYF	TGTGCCAGCCAAGGGGGGCTGGGGTACGAGCAGTACTTC	-	-	TRBV6-1	TRBJ2-7
CASSFSRYSSYEQYF	TGTGCCAGCAGTTTCTCCCGGTACAGCTCCTACGAGCAGTACTTC	few	-	TRBV28	TRBJ2-7
CASSPYKQPGGFPYNEQFF	TGTGCCAGCAGCCCCTACAAGCAGCCAGGGGGCTTCCCTTACAATGAGCAGTTCTTC	-	TRBD1	TRBV3-1	TRBJ2-1
CASTNRGTTGYTF	TGTGCCAGCACAAACAGGGGGACAACTGGCTACACCTTC	few	TRBD1	TRBV6-2/TRBV6-3	TRBJ1-2
CASRAEATGNFGYTF	TGTGCCAGCAGGGCAGAGGCGACAGGGAATTTCGGCTACACCTTC	-	TRBD1	TRBV2	TRBJ1-2
CASSPQGAQGYTF	TGTGCCAGCAGCCCTCAGGGGGCGCAGGGCTACACCTTC	few	TRBD1	TRBV6-5	TRBJ1-2
CASSYSGSAPYEQYF	TGTGCCAGCAGTTACTCGGGTAGCGCGCCCTACGAGCAGTACTTC	-	-	TRBV6-5	TRBJ2-7
CASSLIWDRRHSGANVLTF	TGTGCCAGCAGCTTAATATGGGACAGACGACACTCTGGGGCCAACGTCCTGACTTTC	-	TRBD1	TRBV7-9	TRBJ2-6
CASSAREGGELFF	TGTGCCAGCAGTGCCCGAGAAGGCGGGGAGCTGTTTTTT	-	-	TRBV6-5	TRBJ2-2
CASSPTSGGSGETQYF	TGTGCCAGCAGCCCGACTAGCGGGGGGTCAGGAGAGACCCAGTACTTC	-	TRBD2	TRBV12-3/TRBV12-4	TRBJ2-5
CASIIRGDTQYF	TGTGCCAGTATTATCAGGGGAGATACGCAGTATTTT	-	-	TRBV19	TRBJ2-3
CASSVEAGGSYEQYF	TGTGCCAGCAGTGTAGAAGCAGGGGGGTCCTACGAGCAGTACTTC	few	-	TRBV2	TRBJ2-7
CATNISGILRGNEQFF	TGTGCCACCAATATTAGCGGGATACTACGGGGCAATGAGCAGTTCTTC	-	TRBD2	TRBV9	TRBJ2-1
CASSEIFWWGYTF	TGTGCCAGCAGTGAAATTTTCTGGTGGGGCTACACCTTC	-	-	TRBV2	TRBJ1-2
CASSSQRGQETQYF	TGTGCCAGCAGCTCGCAGCGGGGCCAAGAGACCCAGTACTTC	few	TRBD2	TRBV7-6	TRBJ2-5
CASSQELFYLAGGPSSYEQYF	TGTGCCAGCAGCCAAGAACTGTTTTATCTAGCGGGGGGCCCCAGCTCCTACGAGCAGTACTTC	-	TRBD2	TRBV4-2	TRBJ2-7
CASSSPGNGLTDTQYF	TGCGCCAGCAGTTCCCCCGGGAATGGGCTAACAGATACGCAGTATTTT	-	-	TRBV5-1	TRBJ2-3